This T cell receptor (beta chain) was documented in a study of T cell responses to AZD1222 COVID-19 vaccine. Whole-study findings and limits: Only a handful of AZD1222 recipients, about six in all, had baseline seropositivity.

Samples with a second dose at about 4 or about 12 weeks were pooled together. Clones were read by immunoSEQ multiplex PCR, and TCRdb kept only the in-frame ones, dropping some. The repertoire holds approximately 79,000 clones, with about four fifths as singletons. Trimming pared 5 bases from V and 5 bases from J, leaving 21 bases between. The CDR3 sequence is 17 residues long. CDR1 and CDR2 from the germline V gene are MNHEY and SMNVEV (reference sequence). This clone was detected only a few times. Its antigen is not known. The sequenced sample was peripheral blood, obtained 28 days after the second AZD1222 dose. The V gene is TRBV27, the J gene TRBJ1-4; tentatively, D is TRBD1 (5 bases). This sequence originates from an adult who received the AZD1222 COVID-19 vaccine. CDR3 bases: TGTGCCAGCAGTCCCCGGCAGGGTTCCTGGGGAAATGAAAAACTGTTTTTT. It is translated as CASSPRQGSWGNEKLFF.